Each of the 5 T cell receptor beta chains below was sequenced from the same sample in a study of cytomegalovirus exposure and HLA in healthy donors. PCR used 60 Vbeta primers and 13 Jbeta primers. Profiling relied on immunoSEQ multiplex PCR, and the TCRdb table lists in-frame clones only, not all of them. The repertoire holds 150,000 to 200,000 clones, with more than 75% as singletons. Source material: PBMCs. These receptor sequences come from a girl aged 2 to 9 in good health and CMV-seropositive.

This chain links TRBV7-3 with TRBJ2-5; TRBD2 matches at 8 bases. Germline loops: CDR1 SGHTA, CDR2 FQGTGA. V was clipped by 5 bases and J by 4 bases; unmatched bases: 9. This CDR3 is built from 15 residues. DNA of the CDR3: TGTGCCAGCAGCCAACGGGAGGGTGGTGGAGAGACCCAGTACTTC. Translation: CASSQREGGGETQYF.

The CDR3 sequence: CATGGWTSGRLETQYF. In nucleotides, the CDR3 is TGTGCCACCGGGGGATGGACTAGCGGGAGGTTGGAGACCCAGTACTTC. The V call is TRBV15, the J call TRBJ2-5; 14 nucleotides match TRBD2. The CDR3 is 16 amino acids. CDR1 and CDR2 from the germline V gene are LNHNV and YYDKDF (reference sequence). V shed 8 bases and J 5 bases; nucleotides not matched to a gene: 10.

This chain joins TRBV5-1 and TRBJ1-1; unclear D gene. CDR1 is SGHRS and CDR2 is YFSETQ in the germline V gene. The CDR3 loop spans 14 amino acids. Trimming cost V 4 bases and J 3 bases, with 13 bases left between them. The CDR3 spells CASSPSGSYTEAFF. In DNA form, the CDR3 reads TGCGCCAGCAGCCCCTCGGGGAGCTACACTGAAGCTTTCTTT.

Regarding this clone: The junction differs from germline at one of its ends, possibly a read error. The genes are TRBV19 and TRBJ1-1; 7 bases fit TRBD1. This CDR3 is built from 14 residues. The germline CDR1 and CDR2 sequences are LNHDA and SQIVND (reference sequence). CDR3 loop: CASSLTGMNTEAFF. The CDR3 region has the DNA TGTGCCAGTAGCCTGACAGGGATGAATACTGAAGCTTTCTTT.

This chain joins TRBV5-4 and TRBJ1-1; no definite D call. The ends were cut back, 4 bases at V and 4 bases at J, with 8 bases in the middle. Germline V gene data show CDR1 as SGHNT and CDR2 as YYREEE (reference sequence). The CDR3 has 12 amino acids. The CDR3: CASSRESTEAFF. The CDR3 DNA reads TGTGCCAGCAGCAGGGAGAGCACTGAAGCTTTCTTT.